A single sample gave rise to the 3 T cell receptor beta chains below, sequenced in a study of blood T cell repertoires in COVID-19. Produced via immunoSEQ multiplex PCR; TCRdb's table is partial and in-frame only. This table has about 17,000 clones, over 85% appearing once. Sequencing input: peripheral blood. All receptors come from a human donor in a cohort sampled during active COVID-19.

This chain connects TRBV9 to TRBJ1-1; a weak D match, TRBD1 (5 bases). Germline CDR1 is SGDLS and CDR2 is YYNGEE. The V gene lost 4 bases and the J gene lost 7 bases, with 23 bases spanning the gap. The CDR3 has 16 residues. The CDR3 region is CASSMEGQGVKGEAFF. CDR3 in DNA: TGTGCCAGCAGCATGGAGGGCCAGGGAGTAAAGGGTGAAGCTTTCTTT.

The chain carries TRBV5-1 and TRBJ2-3; 10 positions match TRBD2. This CDR3 has 17 amino acids. CDR1 is SGHRS, CDR2 YFSETQ, per germline. V shed 4 bases, J shed 2 bases, and the junction held 10 bases outside the gene matches. CDR3 DNA: TGCGCCAGCAGCCGAACCCTAGCGGGGGACCCCACAGATACGCAGTATTTT. It yields the protein CASSRTLAGDPTDTQYF.

This clone has a handful of counts. This chain uses TRBV28 with TRBJ2-7; weak D call: TRBD2 (7 bases). Trimming pared 7 bases from V and 3 bases from J, leaving 16 bases between. Per the germline V gene, CDR1 is MDHEN and CDR2 is SYDVKM. CDR3 size: 14 residues. CDR3 amino acids: CASTLQGGNYEQYF. The CDR3 nucleotides are TGTGCCAGCACCTTACAGGGAGGGAACTACGAGCAGTACTTC. The entire variable domain, with the rest obtained from reference TRBV28 and TRBJ2-7, is as follows: DVKVTQSSRYLVKRTGEKVFLECVQDMDHENMFWYRQDPGLGLRLIYFSYDVKMKEKGDIPEGYSVSREKKERFSLILESASTNQTSMYLCASTLQGGNYEQYFGPGTRLTVT.